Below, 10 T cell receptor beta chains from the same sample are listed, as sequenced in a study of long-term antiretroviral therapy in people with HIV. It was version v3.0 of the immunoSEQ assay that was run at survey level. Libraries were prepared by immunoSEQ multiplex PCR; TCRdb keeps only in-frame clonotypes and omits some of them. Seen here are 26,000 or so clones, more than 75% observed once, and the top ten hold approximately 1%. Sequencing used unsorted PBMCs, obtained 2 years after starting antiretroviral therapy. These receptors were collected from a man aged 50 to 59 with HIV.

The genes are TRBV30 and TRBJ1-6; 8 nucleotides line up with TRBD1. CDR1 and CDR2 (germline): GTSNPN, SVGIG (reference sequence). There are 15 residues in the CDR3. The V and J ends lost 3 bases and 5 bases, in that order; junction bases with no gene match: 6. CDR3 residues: CAWSRPDRDNSPLHF. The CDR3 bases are TGTGCCTGGAGCCGGCCGGACAGGGATAATTCACCCCTCCACTTT.

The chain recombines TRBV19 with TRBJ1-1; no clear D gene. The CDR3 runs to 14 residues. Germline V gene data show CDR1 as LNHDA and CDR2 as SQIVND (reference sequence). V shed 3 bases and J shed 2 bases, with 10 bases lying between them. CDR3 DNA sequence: TGTGCCAGTAGTATCCGCAGGCCCAACACTGAAGCTTTCTTT. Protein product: CASSIRRPNTEAFF.

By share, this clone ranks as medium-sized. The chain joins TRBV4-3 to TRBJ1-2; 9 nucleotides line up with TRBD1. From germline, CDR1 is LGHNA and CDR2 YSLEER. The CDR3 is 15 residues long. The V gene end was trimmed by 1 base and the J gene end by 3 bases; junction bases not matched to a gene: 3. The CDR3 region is CASSQGQGEYYGYTF. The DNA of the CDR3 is TGCGCCAGCAGCCAAGGACAGGGGGAGTACTATGGCTACACCTTC.

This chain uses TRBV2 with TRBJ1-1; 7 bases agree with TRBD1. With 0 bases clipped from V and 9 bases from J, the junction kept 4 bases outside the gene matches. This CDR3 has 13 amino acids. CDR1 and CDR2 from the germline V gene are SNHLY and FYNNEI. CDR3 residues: CASSEASTGQAFF. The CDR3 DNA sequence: TGTGCCAGCAGTGAAGCATCGACAGGGCAAGCTTTCTTT.

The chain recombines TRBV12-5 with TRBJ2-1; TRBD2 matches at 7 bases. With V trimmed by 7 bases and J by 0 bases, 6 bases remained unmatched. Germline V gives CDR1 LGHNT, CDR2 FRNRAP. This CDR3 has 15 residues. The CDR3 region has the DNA TGTGCTAGTGCCTCGGGACTACTCTCCTACAATGAGCAGTTCTTC. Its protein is CASASGLLSYNEQFF.

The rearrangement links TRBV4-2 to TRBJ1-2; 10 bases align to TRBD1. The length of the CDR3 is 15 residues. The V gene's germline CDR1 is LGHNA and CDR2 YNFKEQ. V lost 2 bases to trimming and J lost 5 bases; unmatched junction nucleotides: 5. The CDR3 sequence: CASSQTGTGEYGYTF. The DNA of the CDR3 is TGTGCCAGCAGCCAAACCGGGACAGGGGAATATGGCTACACCTTC.

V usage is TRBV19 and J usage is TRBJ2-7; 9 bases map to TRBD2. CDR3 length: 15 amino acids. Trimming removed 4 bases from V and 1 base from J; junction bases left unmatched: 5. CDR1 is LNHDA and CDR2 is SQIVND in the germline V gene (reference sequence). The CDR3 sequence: CASSSLLAGSYEQYF. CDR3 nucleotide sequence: TGTGCCAGTAGTAGTCTCCTAGCGGGGTCCTACGAGCAGTACTTC.

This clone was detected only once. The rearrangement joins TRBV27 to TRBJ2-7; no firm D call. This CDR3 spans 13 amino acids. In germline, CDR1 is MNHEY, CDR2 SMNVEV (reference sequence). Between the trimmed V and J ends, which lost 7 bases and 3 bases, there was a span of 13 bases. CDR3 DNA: TGTGCCAGCAAAAAGGGCGTAGACTACGAGCAGTACTTC. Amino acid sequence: CASKKGVDYEQYF.

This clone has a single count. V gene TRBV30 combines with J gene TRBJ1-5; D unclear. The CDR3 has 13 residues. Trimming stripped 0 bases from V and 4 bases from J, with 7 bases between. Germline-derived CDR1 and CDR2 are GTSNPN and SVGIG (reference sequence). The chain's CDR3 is CAWSVQGNQPQHF. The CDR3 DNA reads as TGTGCCTGGAGTGTACAAGGAAATCAGCCCCAGCATTTT.

CDR3 sequence reads: CASTDLGGMANEQFF. DNA of the CDR3: TGTGCCAGCACCGACCTAGGGGGGATGGCCAATGAGCAGTTCTTC. This chain uses TRBV19 with TRBJ2-1; TRBD1 or TRBD2 may be the D gene (6 bases each). The CDR3 extends over 15 amino acids. Deletions cut 9 bases from V and 6 bases from J, with 21 bases between. CDR1 is LNHDA, CDR2 SQIVND, per germline (reference sequence).